The source of this T cell receptor (beta chain) is a study of cytomegalovirus exposure and HLA in healthy donors. The PCR used 60 Vbeta and 13 Jbeta primers. The data were produced by immunoSEQ multiplex PCR, yet TCRdb's version contains in-frame clones alone and is incomplete. The sample has roughly 110,000 clones; less than 85% are singletons. V was clipped by 3 bases and J by 13 bases; unmatched bases: 13. Looked up from germline, CDR1 is SGHNT and CDR2 is YYREEE (reference sequence). This CDR3 is 15 amino acids long. This TCR derives from a middle-aged woman in good health and CMV-seropositive. V and J are TRBV5-4 and TRBJ1-6; 7 positions agree with TRBD1. Sequencing was performed on PBMCs. The CDR3 nucleotides are TGTGCCAGCAGCTCTCAGGGGGGCCAGGCGAGTCCCCTCCACTTT. Translation gives CASSSQGGQASPLHF.